This T cell receptor beta chain was identified during a study of T-cell memory formation after mild COVID-19. This CDR3 spans 13 amino acids. CDR1 is SGHTA and CDR2 is FQGTGA in the germline V gene. Unmatched junction bases numbered 5, after V lost 4 bases and J lost 7 bases. TCRdb reprocessed the 5' RACE reads via MiXCR and lists one record per CDR3 protein. The sample includes 550,000 to 700,000 distinct CDR3 sequences, around a sixth of them seen just once. The V call is TRBV7-3, the J call TRBJ2-3; 7 bases line up with TRBD1. The specimen was PBMCs or a T cell subset sorted from them (not recorded which). The TCR was taken from an adult woman who had mild COVID-19 (a few samples of this study predate the infection). Cell type and time point are not known. CDR3 coding DNA: TGTGCCAGCAGCTCCGGACAGGCCAATACGCAGTATTTT. Translated, it gives CASSSGQANTQYF.